What follows is one TCR beta chain and its context. Its antigen is not known. This sample includes further DNA sequences coding for the same CDR3. The sample originates from a study of siplizumab effects on memory and regulatory T cells. It was 85,000 to 100,000 TCR templates that were assayed per sample. Sequenced by immunoSEQ multiplex PCR; TCRdb stores in-frame clones only, minus some. The sample contains more than 95,000 clones, approximately 94% of which appear only once. V lost 1 base and J lost 0, with 5 bases in between. CDR3 length: 14 amino acids. Germline loops: CDR1 LNHDA, CDR2 SQIVND (reference sequence). Overall study results and limits: Siplizumab conditions gave an average of approximately 70% Treg-derived mappable alloreactive CD4+ clones, versus about 26% for controls. Naive T cells seemed more diverse than memory cells; they also seemed major alloresponse contributors.

V and J are TRBV19 and TRBJ2-3, with D possibly TRBD2 on 5 matching bases. Sequencing was carried out using CD4+ T cells sorted from blood. The origin of this receptor is a human donor in good health. This CDR3 is CASSIGGSTDTQYF. DNA of the CDR3: TGTGCCAGTAGTATAGGCGGGAGCACAGATACGCAGTATTTT. Looking up the rest from reference TRBV19 and TRBJ2-3 gives the full variable domain: DGGITQSPKYLFRKEGQNVTLSCEQNLNHDAMYWYRQDPGQGLRLIYYSQIVNDFQKGDIAEGYSVSREKKESFPLTVTSAQKNPTAFYLCASSIGGSTDTQYFGPGTRLTVL.